Listed below are T cell receptor beta chains from one sample, sequenced in a study of blood T cell repertoires in COVID-19. Repertoires were generated with immunoSEQ multiplex PCR, while TCRdb's copy carries only in-frame clones and drops some. The sample yields 250,000 to 350,000 clones, around 91% seen once. The sequencing sample was made of PBMCs or T cells enriched from blood (not recorded which). Source of these receptors: a woman aged 18-29 years who had recovered from COVID-19. Each CDR3 is given with its conserved first and last residue. The order of the fields is J gene, V gene, clone size, D gene, CDR3 DNA, CDR3 protein. A D gene is named only where the DNA matches it firmly. The size field is filled for only some rows; it gives once, few, many or a size class.

J: TRBJ1-4
V: TRBV24-1
size: -
D: TRBD1
DNA: TGTGCCACCAGTGATCGACGGACAGGGGGGGAAAAACTGTTTTTT
CDR3: CATSDRRTGGEKLFF

J: TRBJ2-1
V: TRBV12-3/TRBV12-4
size: -
D: -
DNA: TGTGCCAGCAGTTACAACAATGAGCAGTTCTTC
CDR3: CASSYNNEQFF

J: TRBJ1-5
V: TRBV5-5
size: few
D: TRBD1
DNA: TGTGCCAGCAGCCTGGGGACAGGGAATCAGCCCCAGCATTTT
CDR3: CASSLGTGNQPQHF

J: TRBJ1-2
V: TRBV28
size: -
D: -
DNA: TGTGCCAGCAGCCGGCCCGCCAGGGACTCTCTCTATGGCTACACCTTC
CDR3: CASSRPARDSLYGYTF

J: TRBJ2-5
V: TRBV7-8
size: -
D: TRBD2
DNA: TGTGCCAGCAGCTGGCTACGGGGGGGCCCGGAGACCCAGTACTTC
CDR3: CASSWLRGGPETQYF

J: TRBJ2-3
V: TRBV11-2
size: -
D: TRBD2
DNA: TGTGCCAGCAGCTTAGATCTAACTAGCGGGGGCCCCACAGATACGCAGTATTTT
CDR3: CASSLDLTSGGPTDTQYF

J: TRBJ1-3
V: TRBV19
size: -
D: -
DNA: TGTGCCAGTAGTATGAGAGGGCAAGACACCATATATTTT
CDR3: CASSMRGQDTIYF

J: TRBJ2-2
V: TRBV5-1
size: many
D: -
DNA: TGCGCCAGCAGCTTCAGCGGGACCGGGGAGCTGTTTTTT
CDR3: CASSFSGTGELFF

J: TRBJ2-7
V: TRBV2
size: once
D: TRBD1
DNA: TGTGCCAGCAGGAGGGACAGGGCCCACGAGCAGTACTTC
CDR3: CASRRDRAHEQYF

J: TRBJ2-2
V: TRBV2
size: -
D: TRBD1
DNA: TGTGCCAGCAGCGCACTACAGGGGGCTGGCGGGGAGCTGTTTTTT
CDR3: CASSALQGAGGELFF

J: TRBJ1-1
V: TRBV2
size: -
D: -
DNA: TGTGCCAGCAGTGAGAACCCAGGGCAAACTGAAGCTTTCTTT
CDR3: CASSENPGQTEAFF

J: TRBJ2-1
V: TRBV7-3
size: -
D: TRBD1
DNA: TGTGCCAGCAGCTTGAGGACAGGGACCTACAATGAGCAGTTCTTC
CDR3: CASSLRTGTYNEQFF

J: TRBJ1-1
V: TRBV6-4
size: -
D: -
DNA: TGTGCCCGCGGCGTGAACACTGAAGCTTTCTTT
CDR3: CARGVNTEAFF

J: TRBJ2-7
V: TRBV10-1
size: -
D: TRBD2
DNA: TGCGCCAGCAGTGAGTCAAGCGGGGGGCAATCCTACGAGCAGTACTTC
CDR3: CASSESSGGQSYEQYF

J: TRBJ2-1
V: TRBV5-1
size: -
D: -
DNA: TGCGCCAGCAGCTTGGTTCCAGATATCTACAATGAGCAGTTCTTC
CDR3: CASSLVPDIYNEQFF

J: TRBJ2-7
V: TRBV2
size: -
D: TRBD2
DNA: TGTGCCAGCAGTTCGGAGCGGGGGTCCTACGAGCAGTACTTC
CDR3: CASSSERGSYEQYF

J: TRBJ1-6
V: TRBV5-4
size: -
D: TRBD1
DNA: TGTGGCGTTGGCTCTCCGGGACAGCTTAATTCACCCCTCCACTTT
CDR3: CGVGSPGQLNSPLHF

J: TRBJ2-1
V: TRBV19
size: -
D: -
DNA: TGTGCCAGTAGTATGATGGTGGCGGAGTACAATGAGCAGTTCTTC
CDR3: CASSMMVAEYNEQFF

J: TRBJ1-6
V: TRBV21-1
size: -
D: -
DNA: TGTGCCAGCAGCGTCCGGGACAGGGGGTCTTCCTATAATTCACCCCTCCACTTT
CDR3: CASSVRDRGSSYNSPLHF

J: TRBJ1-2
V: TRBV3-1/TRBV3-2
size: once
D: -
DNA: TGTGCCAGCAGCCCGGACAGAGCCTATGGCTACACCTTC
CDR3: CASSPDRAYGYTF

J: TRBJ1-4
V: TRBV10-3
size: few
D: -
DNA: TGTGCCATCAGTGAGGTAGCGGGAGAAAAACTGTTTTTT
CDR3: CAISEVAGEKLFF

J: TRBJ2-3
V: TRBV6-2/TRBV6-3
size: -
D: -
DNA: TGTGCCAGCAGTTTTGCAGGTTTCACAGATACGCAGTATTTT
CDR3: CASSFAGFTDTQYF

J: TRBJ1-5
V: TRBV6-2/TRBV6-3
size: -
D: -
DNA: TGTGCCAGCAGCCAGTGGAGGGACCTCAATCAGCCCCAGCATTTT
CDR3: CASSQWRDLNQPQHF

J: TRBJ1-2
V: TRBV6-5
size: -
D: TRBD1
DNA: TGTGCCAGCGGCCACAGGGGGCATAACTATGGCTACACCTTC
CDR3: CASGHRGHNYGYTF

J: TRBJ2-3
V: TRBV5-5
size: -
D: -
DNA: TGTGCCAGCAGGAGTTGGGGGGCAGATACGCAGTATTTT
CDR3: CASRSWGADTQYF